The clone carrying this T cell receptor (beta chain) was observed many times. Trimming at V came to 1 base and at J to 2 bases, leaving 1 base not matched to a gene. This CDR3 comprises 14 residues. Looked up from germline, CDR1 is SGHTA and CDR2 is FQGNSA. Time point of the sample: after trial treatment. The treatment was: LDRT plus nivolumab, ipilimumab, low-dose cyclophosphamide and aspirin (RACIN trial). This record belongs to a study of low-dose radiotherapy and immunotherapy resistance in tumors. Alpha- and beta-chain coverage of first-strand cDNA came from TRAV- and TRBV-specific primers. TCRs were put through 20 PCR cycles of amplification with Phusion. A constant-region primer and the V-primer adapter served as the primer pair. Each CDR3 protein gets one entry after TCRdb re-called the reads with MiXCR. Among tens of thousands of distinct CDR3 sequences listed, over 15% were seen once.

The sequences come from PBMCs, collected after low-dose radiotherapy plus immunotherapy. The chain recombines TRBV7-2 with TRBJ2-7; 8 nucleotides agree with TRBD2. This receptor was taken from a male donor with prostate cancer. The CDR3 here is CASSLDGRAYEQYF. The CDR3 nucleotides are TGTGCCAGCAGCTTAGACGGGAGGGCCTACGAGCAGTACTTC.